The rows below give T cell receptor beta chains drawn from one sample of a study of control samples from healthy donors and cancer patients. The protocol was immunoSEQ multiplex PCR, while the TCRdb copy is restricted to in-frame clones and leaves out a portion. This table holds 150,000 to 200,000 clones, just over 85% found once. The sequencing input was blood. The receptors originated from a young man in good health. Both conserved end residues are part of each CDR3. The order of the fields is D gene, clone size, V gene, J gene, CDR3 DNA, CDR3 protein. D genes are given only for firm matches. The size entry is marked missing in some rows and otherwise reads once, few, many or a size class.

D gene: -
clone size: once
V gene: TRBV28
J gene: TRBJ2-7
CDR3 DNA: TGTGCCAGCAGCGATACATCTATCTTCTACGAGCAGTACTTC
CDR3 protein: CASSDTSIFYEQYF

D gene: -
clone size: -
V gene: TRBV3-1/TRBV3-2
J gene: TRBJ2-7
CDR3 DNA: TGTGCCAGCAGCCAAGATATGGAGGCCGGGATTCTCTCCTACGAGCAGTACTTC
CDR3 protein: CASSQDMEAGILSYEQYF

D gene: TRBD2
clone size: -
V gene: TRBV3-1/TRBV3-2
J gene: TRBJ2-3
CDR3 DNA: TGTGCCAGCAGCCAAGGCCAGCGGGGCCTGGATACGCAGTATTTT
CDR3 protein: CASSQGQRGLDTQYF

D gene: -
clone size: -
V gene: TRBV11-2
J gene: TRBJ2-7
CDR3 DNA: TGTGCCAGCAGCTTAGATCCCCAGCTAACCTACGAGCAGTACTTC
CDR3 protein: CASSLDPQLTYEQYF

D gene: TRBD2
clone size: -
V gene: TRBV7-6
J gene: TRBJ2-3
CDR3 DNA: TGTGCCAGCAGCTTCACTCGGACTAGCGGGGGGCACACAGATACGCAGTATTTT
CDR3 protein: CASSFTRTSGGHTDTQYF

D gene: -
clone size: -
V gene: TRBV3-1/TRBV3-2
J gene: TRBJ1-4
CDR3 DNA: TGTGCCAGCAGCCATAGGCCAACTAATGAAAAACTGTTTTTT
CDR3 protein: CASSHRPTNEKLFF

D gene: -
clone size: -
V gene: TRBV7-8
J gene: TRBJ2-1
CDR3 DNA: TGTGCCAGCAGCCGAGACATCTCCTACAATGAGCAGTTCTTC
CDR3 protein: CASSRDISYNEQFF

D gene: -
clone size: -
V gene: TRBV27
J gene: TRBJ2-1
CDR3 DNA: TGTGCCAGCAGTTCTTTAGTCCTCAATGAGCAGTTCTTC
CDR3 protein: CASSSLVLNEQFF

D gene: TRBD2
clone size: -
V gene: TRBV27
J gene: TRBJ2-5
CDR3 DNA: TGTGCCAGCAAAAATAGCGGGGGGGTCCTCATAGAGACCCAGTACTTC
CDR3 protein: CASKNSGGVLIETQYF

D gene: -
clone size: -
V gene: TRBV19
J gene: TRBJ1-5
CDR3 DNA: TGTGCCAGTAGAGACACTCCCTGGGGAAATCAGCCCCAGCATTTT
CDR3 protein: CASRDTPWGNQPQHF

D gene: -
clone size: once
V gene: TRBV15
J gene: TRBJ1-2
CDR3 DNA: TGTGCCACCAGCAGAGTTGAGGACAGCTATGGCTACACCTTC
CDR3 protein: CATSRVEDSYGYTF

D gene: -
clone size: -
V gene: TRBV5-8
J gene: TRBJ1-1
CDR3 DNA: TGTGCCAGCAGCTTCCAGGCGCAGGCTGAAGCTTTCTTT
CDR3 protein: CASSFQAQAEAFF

D gene: TRBD1
clone size: -
V gene: TRBV5-6
J gene: TRBJ1-2
CDR3 DNA: TGTGCCAGCAGCTTGCCCCTGACAGGGAAGCACCCTTATGGCTACACCTTC
CDR3 protein: CASSLPLTGKHPYGYTF

D gene: -
clone size: -
V gene: TRBV10-3
J gene: TRBJ1-1
CDR3 DNA: TGTGCCATCAGTGGGGAGGGGCCTGAAGCTTTCTTT
CDR3 protein: CAISGEGPEAFF

D gene: -
clone size: -
V gene: TRBV15
J gene: TRBJ1-2
CDR3 DNA: TGTGCCACCAGCAGAGATCTGGTAGGGGGCTATGGCTACACCTTC
CDR3 protein: CATSRDLVGGYGYTF

D gene: -
clone size: -
V gene: TRBV5-1
J gene: TRBJ2-1
CDR3 DNA: TGCGCCAGCAGCTTGGCGCCAGACAATGAGCAGTTCTTC
CDR3 protein: CASSLAPDNEQFF

D gene: -
clone size: -
V gene: TRBV6-5
J gene: TRBJ2-3
CDR3 DNA: TGTGCCAGCAGGTCCGCGCTGGGCACAGATACGCAGTATTTT
CDR3 protein: CASRSALGTDTQYF

D gene: -
clone size: -
V gene: TRBV11-2
J gene: TRBJ1-2
CDR3 DNA: TGTGCCAGCAGCTTAGTCCAGGGTGGGGGCTACACCTTC
CDR3 protein: CASSLVQGGGYTF

D gene: TRBD1
clone size: -
V gene: TRBV5-1
J gene: TRBJ2-2
CDR3 DNA: TGCGCCAGCAGCTTGGCTACAGGGGGAAAGAACGGGGAGCTGTTTTTT
CDR3 protein: CASSLATGGKNGELFF

D gene: -
clone size: -
V gene: TRBV30
J gene: TRBJ1-2
CDR3 DNA: TGTGCCTGGAGGCCGGGCCTCGATGGCTATGGCTACACCTTC
CDR3 protein: CAWRPGLDGYGYTF

D gene: TRBD1
clone size: -
V gene: TRBV19
J gene: TRBJ2-3
CDR3 DNA: TGTGCCAGTAGTATTACAGGGGATATTGGCACAGATACGCAGTATTTT
CDR3 protein: CASSITGDIGTDTQYF

D gene: -
clone size: few
V gene: TRBV2
J gene: TRBJ2-1
CDR3 DNA: TGTGCCAGCAACGCTCAGAATTGGGGGAGCGAGCAGTTCTTC
CDR3 protein: CASNAQNWGSEQFF

D gene: -
clone size: -
V gene: TRBV7-6
J gene: TRBJ2-1
CDR3 DNA: TGTGCCAGCAGCGACGGGGGCAGGGTTACCTCCTACAATGAGCAGTTCTTC
CDR3 protein: CASSDGGRVTSYNEQFF

D gene: -
clone size: -
V gene: TRBV4-3
J gene: TRBJ1-1
CDR3 DNA: TGCGCCAGCAGCCAAGATTCGGCGATGAACACTGAAGCTTTCTTT
CDR3 protein: CASSQDSAMNTEAFF

D gene: -
clone size: -
V gene: TRBV30
J gene: TRBJ1-2
CDR3 DNA: TGTGCCTGGGATGGACAGTTGGTTTATGGCTACACCTTC
CDR3 protein: CAWDGQLVYGYTF

D gene: -
clone size: -
V gene: TRBV6-5
J gene: TRBJ2-5
CDR3 DNA: TGTGCCAGCAGCCCCCTCCGTGGACTAAAAGAGACCCAGTACTTC
CDR3 protein: CASSPLRGLKETQYF

D gene: -
clone size: -
V gene: TRBV28
J gene: TRBJ1-6
CDR3 DNA: TGTGCCAGCAGTTTAAGGGGGTGGGAATCCGCCCTCCACTTT
CDR3 protein: CASSLRGWESALHF

D gene: -
clone size: -
V gene: TRBV4-1
J gene: TRBJ2-5
CDR3 DNA: TGCGCCAGCAGCCAACGTCCTTCGTCCTTCCAAGAGACCCAGTACTTC
CDR3 protein: CASSQRPSSFQETQYF

D gene: -
clone size: -
V gene: TRBV2
J gene: TRBJ1-5
CDR3 DNA: TGTGCCAGCAAGATAGACAACCGAGACAGTCTTCACGGTAGCAATCAGCCCCAGCATTTT
CDR3 protein: CASKIDNRDSLHGSNQPQHF

D gene: -
clone size: -
V gene: TRBV18
J gene: TRBJ1-1
CDR3 DNA: TGTGCCAGCTCACCGTCAACAGGGATAATGAACACTGAAGCTTTCTTT
CDR3 protein: CASSPSTGIMNTEAFF

D gene: -
clone size: -
V gene: TRBV28
J gene: TRBJ1-4
CDR3 DNA: -
CDR3 protein: CASSPGSVGPGTMFF

D gene: TRBD1
clone size: -
V gene: TRBV4-3
J gene: TRBJ1-2
CDR3 DNA: TGCGCCAGCAGCCAAGAATTCGACAGGGTAAACTATGGCTACACCTTC
CDR3 protein: CASSQEFDRVNYGYTF

D gene: TRBD2
clone size: -
V gene: TRBV7-2
J gene: TRBJ2-5
CDR3 DNA: TGTGCCAGCAGCTTATCCGGGGCGGCGGGGGGCCCACAAGAGACCCAGTACTTC
CDR3 protein: CASSLSGAAGGPQETQYF

D gene: -
clone size: -
V gene: TRBV12-3/TRBV12-4
J gene: TRBJ1-1
CDR3 DNA: TGTGCCAGCAGTTACGGGCGTCGGGAAGCTTTCTTT
CDR3 protein: CASSYGRREAFF

D gene: -
clone size: -
V gene: TRBV7-8
J gene: TRBJ2-5
CDR3 DNA: TGTGCCAGCAGCTTAGCGCTAGGGGCGCAAGAGACCCAGTACTTC
CDR3 protein: CASSLALGAQETQYF

D gene: -
clone size: -
V gene: TRBV5-6
J gene: TRBJ2-7
CDR3 DNA: TGTGCCAGCAGCTTTCTTGTCTCATACGAGCAGTACTTC
CDR3 protein: CASSFLVSYEQYF

D gene: -
clone size: -
V gene: TRBV7-2
J gene: TRBJ2-3
CDR3 DNA: TGTGCCAGCAGCTTAGCCGCGACGGGGAGGTGGGTGGATACGCAGTATTTT
CDR3 protein: CASSLAATGRWVDTQYF

D gene: -
clone size: once
V gene: TRBV12-3/TRBV12-4
J gene: TRBJ1-1
CDR3 DNA: TGTGCCAGCAGCCCCGACAGAACTGAAGCTTTCTTT
CDR3 protein: CASSPDRTEAFF

D gene: -
clone size: -
V gene: TRBV11-2
J gene: TRBJ1-6
CDR3 DNA: TGTGCCAGCAGCCATAGACTCGATAATTCACCCCTCCACTTT
CDR3 protein: CASSHRLDNSPLHF

D gene: TRBD1
clone size: -
V gene: TRBV11-3
J gene: TRBJ1-1
CDR3 DNA: TGTGCCAGCAGCTTAGACAGGGGGAAAACTGAAGCTTTCTTT
CDR3 protein: CASSLDRGKTEAFF

D gene: -
clone size: -
V gene: TRBV29-1
J gene: TRBJ1-5
CDR3 DNA: TGCAGCGTCGCCATAACGGACGGTAATCAGCCCCAGCATTTT
CDR3 protein: CSVAITDGNQPQHF

D gene: TRBD1
clone size: -
V gene: TRBV19
J gene: TRBJ1-5
CDR3 DNA: TGTGCCAGTCGGGACAGCGCGGAGCCCCAGCATTTT
CDR3 protein: CASRDSAEPQHF

D gene: TRBD1
clone size: few
V gene: TRBV4-2
J gene: TRBJ1-2
CDR3 DNA: TGTGCCAGCAGCCCCCGACAGGGTGAGGGGCATGGCTACACCTTC
CDR3 protein: CASSPRQGEGHGYTF

D gene: -
clone size: -
V gene: TRBV5-5
J gene: TRBJ2-3
CDR3 DNA: TGTGCCAGCAGTATTGGAAACGGATTATTCTCAGATACGCAGTATTTT
CDR3 protein: CASSIGNGLFSDTQYF

D gene: -
clone size: -
V gene: TRBV28
J gene: TRBJ1-6
CDR3 DNA: TGTGCCAGCAGTTCAAATTCACCCCTCCACTTT
CDR3 protein: CASSSNSPLHF

D gene: TRBD2
clone size: -
V gene: TRBV11-2
J gene: TRBJ2-2
CDR3 DNA: TGTGCCAGCAGCTCACCGGGACTAGCTACCGGGGAGCTGTTTTTT
CDR3 protein: CASSSPGLATGELFF

D gene: TRBD1
clone size: -
V gene: TRBV11-3
J gene: TRBJ2-1
CDR3 DNA: TGTGCCAGCAGCTTCGGACAGGGTCGAGGACATGAGCAGTTCTTC
CDR3 protein: CASSFGQGRGHEQFF

D gene: -
clone size: -
V gene: TRBV30
J gene: TRBJ1-2
CDR3 DNA: TGTGCCTGGAGCCCAAGTAGGGACACCCGCCGCTTCTATGGCTACACCTTC
CDR3 protein: CAWSPSRDTRRFYGYTF

D gene: -
clone size: once
V gene: TRBV6-2/TRBV6-3
J gene: TRBJ1-5
CDR3 DNA: TGTGCCAGCAGTTACTCAAGTTCTTGGGGGACCAATCAGCCCCAGCATTTT
CDR3 protein: CASSYSSSWGTNQPQHF

D gene: TRBD2
clone size: -
V gene: TRBV19
J gene: TRBJ2-5
CDR3 DNA: TGTGCCAGTAGTCTCAATCTGGGGGACTGGGAGGGGACCCAGTACTTC
CDR3 protein: CASSLNLGDWEGTQYF

D gene: TRBD1
clone size: once
V gene: TRBV29-1
J gene: TRBJ2-3
CDR3 DNA: TGCAGCGGGTATACGGGACAGCTTTCTAGCACAGATACGCAGTATTTT
CDR3 protein: CSGYTGQLSSTDTQYF

D gene: -
clone size: -
V gene: TRBV12-3/TRBV12-4
J gene: TRBJ2-7
CDR3 DNA: TGTGCCAGCAGTTACCAGGGACGGGGGGCCTTC
CDR3 protein: CASSYQGRGAF

D gene: -
clone size: -
V gene: TRBV7-9
J gene: TRBJ1-3
CDR3 DNA: TGTGCCAGCAGCTTAGCGCTCGGGACGGACTCTGGAAACACCATATATTTT
CDR3 protein: CASSLALGTDSGNTIYF

D gene: -
clone size: -
V gene: TRBV6-2/TRBV6-3
J gene: TRBJ2-3
CDR3 DNA: TGTGCCAGCAGTTCCAGCGGCCGCACAGATACGCAGTATTTT
CDR3 protein: CASSSSGRTDTQYF

D gene: TRBD1
clone size: -
V gene: TRBV13
J gene: TRBJ2-2
CDR3 DNA: TGTGCCAGCAGCCCGGGGACAGAAGCCGGGGAGCTGTTTTTT
CDR3 protein: CASSPGTEAGELFF